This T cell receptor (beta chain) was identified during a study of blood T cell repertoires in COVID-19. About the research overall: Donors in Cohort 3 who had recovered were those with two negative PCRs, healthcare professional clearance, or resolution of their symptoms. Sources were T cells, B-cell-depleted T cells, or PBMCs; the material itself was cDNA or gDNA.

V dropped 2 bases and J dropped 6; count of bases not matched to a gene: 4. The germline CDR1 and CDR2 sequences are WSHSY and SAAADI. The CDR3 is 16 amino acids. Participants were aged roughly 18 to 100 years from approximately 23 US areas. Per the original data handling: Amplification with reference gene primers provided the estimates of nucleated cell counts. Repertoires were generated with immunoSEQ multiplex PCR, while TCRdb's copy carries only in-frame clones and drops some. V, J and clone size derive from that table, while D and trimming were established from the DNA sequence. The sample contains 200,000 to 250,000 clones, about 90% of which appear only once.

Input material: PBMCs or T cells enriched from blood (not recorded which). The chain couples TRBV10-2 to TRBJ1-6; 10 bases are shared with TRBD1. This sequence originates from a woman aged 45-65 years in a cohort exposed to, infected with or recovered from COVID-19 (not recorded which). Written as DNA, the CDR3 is TGCGCCAGCAGTGAGGGGACAGGGGCTCTTAATTCACCCCTCCACTTT. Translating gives CASSEGTGALNSPLHF.